These 20 T cell receptor beta chains were sequenced from one sample in a study of blood T cells in healthy people across ages (dated by TCRdb to the mid-2010s). Libraries were made using 5' RACE. Sequencing was performed on an Illumina HiSeq 2500. A second PCR of 7 to 11 cycles was performed with a sample-barcoded 5' primer and a J-beta primer mix. The public sequencing data were trimmed at Q25 with fastp and processed into clonotypes with MiXCR by TCRdb, which kept only in-frame beta chains. Each record represents a unique CDR3 protein, reported with the most common genes and DNA among its rows. This sample comprises about 1.7 million distinct CDR3 sequences, 28% of them detected only once. Roughly 8% of the sample is in the top ten clones. Sample: blood. These receptors were collected from a woman in her twenties or thirties in good health.

The chain recombines TRBV7-2 with TRBJ2-2; 10 positions agree with TRBD2. This CDR3 spans 17 amino acids. The ends lost 2 bases at V and 5 bases at J; junction bases unmatched: 8. Germline V gene data show CDR1 as SGHTA and CDR2 as FQGNSA. The CDR3 DNA sequence: TGTGCCAGCAGCTTATCGAAGCGGGAGGGACGGACCGGGGAGCTGTTTTTT. Translated, it gives CASSLSKREGRTGELFF. Looking up the rest from reference TRBV7-2 and TRBJ2-2 gives the full variable domain: GAGVSQSPSNKVTEKGKDVELRCDPISGHTALYWYRQSLGQGLEFLIYFQGNSAPDKSGLPSDRFSAERTGGSVSTLTIQRTQQEDSAVYLCASSLSKREGRTGELFFGEGSRLTVL.

With respect to this clonotype: The junction does not match germline at one end; this may be a read error. The rearrangement joins TRBV5-1 to TRBJ2-5; either TRBD1 or TRBD2 may supply D (5 bases each). This CDR3 has 14 residues. Germline lookup yields CDR1 SGHRS and CDR2 YFSETQ. The CDR3 sequence: CASSFGGAGENQYF. The CDR3 DNA sequence: TGCGCCAGCAGCTTCGGTGGGGCTGGGGAGAACCAGTACTTC.

The chain employs TRBV3-1 and TRBJ2-5; the match to TRBD2 covers 8 bases. V gave up 4 bases and J gave up 7 bases; unmatched junction bases: 14. This CDR3 spans 16 amino acids. Germline values: CDR1 LGHDT, CDR2 YNNKEL (reference sequence). The CDR3 bases are TGTGCCAGCAGCCCTCTCGGAGGTAGCGGGGAAGTGACCCAGTACTTC. Amino acids: CASSPLGGSGEVTQYF.

This chain uses TRBV7-9 with TRBJ2-1; 8 bases agree with TRBD1. The CDR3 contains 17 residues. CDR1 is SEHNR and CDR2 is FQNEAQ in the germline V gene (reference sequence). With 2 bases clipped from V and 7 bases from J, the junction kept 13 bases outside the gene matches. The CDR3 nucleotides are TGTGCCAGCAGCTTAACCGGGACAGGTTTTATAAGGAATGAGCAGTTCTTC. Protein product: CASSLTGTGFIRNEQFF.

This clonotype was detected many times. CDR3 sequence (DNA): TGCAGCGTTGGAAACAGGACGGGAAACATTCAGTACTTC. Amino acid sequence: CSVGNRTGNIQYF. V usage is TRBV29-1 and J usage is TRBJ2-4, with D perhaps matching TRBD1 (5 bases). The CDR3 has 13 residues. Trimming took off 4 bases at V and 6 bases at J, with 13 bases between the two ends. From germline, CDR1 is SQVTM and CDR2 ANQGSEA.

The chain employs TRBV20-1 and TRBJ2-4, with 11 nucleotides matching TRBD2. There are 16 residues in the CDR3. Looked up from germline, CDR1 is DFQATT and CDR2 is SNEGSKA (reference sequence). With 1 base clipped from V and 13 bases from J, the junction kept 15 bases outside the gene matches. The CDR3: CSARARLAGRENEQYF. The CDR3 DNA is TGCAGTGCTAGAGCAAGACTAGCGGGGCGTGAGAATGAGCAGTACTTC.

In this sample, this clonotype turned up many times. The chain is built from TRBV12-3 or TRBV12-4 and TRBJ1-6; 10 bases agree with TRBD1. CDR3 length: 15 amino acids. V lost 6 bases and J lost 9; bases outside the gene matches: 8. CDR3 DNA: TGTGCCAGCAGCTATAGGACAGGGGGAAGTTCACCCCTCCACTTT. This sequence encodes CASSYRTGGSSPLHF.

The gene calls are TRBV21-1 and TRBJ2-7; TRBD1 was called by the table and not checked on the DNA. TRBV21-1 is assigned pseudogene status. This CDR3 comprises 16 residues. The chain's CDR3 is CASSNHCRDRGREQYF. DNA of the CDR3: TGTGCCAGCAGCAACCATTGTAGAGACAGGGGGCGCGAGCAGTACTTC.

At least ten counts were recorded for this clonotype. This rearrangement joins TRBV7-6 to TRBJ2-7, with D possibly being TRBD1 (5 bases). The CDR3 runs to 16 residues. The germline CDR1 and CDR2 sequences are SGHVS and FNYEAQ. The germline V and J ends were trimmed by 1 base and 0 bases, with 13 bases remaining between them. CDR3 DNA: TGTGCCAGCAGCTTAGGGTTTGGGGCACGCTCCTACGAGCAGTACTTC. Protein: CASSLGFGARSYEQYF.

This clonotype was detected ten times or more. The V and J genes are TRBV7-9 and TRBJ2-1, with TRBD2 matching over 8 bases. Germline V lookup: CDR1 SEHNR, CDR2 FQNEAQ (reference sequence). The CDR3 runs to 16 residues. V lost 4 bases, J lost 3 bases, and 8 bases stayed unmatched. This chain's CDR3 is CASSSTSGRLYNEQFF. The CDR3 DNA reads TGTGCCAGCAGCTCCACTAGCGGCAGGCTCTACAATGAGCAGTTCTTC.

This clonotype has ten or more counts. The V and J genes are TRBV27 and TRBJ2-6, with D possibly being TRBD2 (5 bases). This CDR3 region has 17 residues. Germline V gene lookup returns CDR1 MNHEY and CDR2 SMNVEV (reference sequence). Trimming took off 5 bases at V and 0 bases at J, with 14 bases between the two ends. The CDR3 here is CASSKDSENSGANVLTF. The DNA of the CDR3 is TGTGCCAGCAGTAAGGATAGCGAGAACTCTGGGGCCAACGTCCTGACTTTC.

Many counts were recorded for this clonotype. V gene TRBV6-1 combines with J gene TRBJ2-3; D possibly corresponds to TRBD2 (5 bases). The V gene's germline CDR1 is MNHNS and CDR2 SASEGT. V was pared by 8 bases and J by 5 bases, with 20 bases between. The CDR3 extends over 15 amino acids. CDR3 amino acids: CASSNPQRAGDTQYF. As DNA, the CDR3 is TGTGCCAGCTCCAATCCTCAAAGGGCGGGAGATACGCAGTATTTT.

The chain is built from TRBV6-1 and TRBJ2-3, with 10 bases that match TRBD2. The trim removed 6 bases at V and 1 base at J, leaving 13 bases unmatched. The CDR3 spans 18 residues. CDR1 MNHNS and CDR2 SASEGT come from the germline V gene. The DNA of the CDR3 is TGTGCCAGCAGCAGCGACCTTCTAGCGGGAGAGGGCACAGATACGCAGTATTTT. Residues: CASSSDLLAGEGTDTQYF.

This clonotype was observed a handful of times. The gene calls are TRBV7-2 and TRBJ2-3; 12 nucleotides align to TRBD2. Germline CDR1 reads SGHTA; CDR2 reads FQGNSA. With V trimmed by 3 bases and J by 6 bases, 13 bases remained unmatched. This CDR3 has 18 residues. CDR3 sequence reads: CASSLSTGLAGPVDTQYF. The CDR3 bases are TGTGCCAGCAGCTTGAGTACTGGACTAGCGGGACCGGTGGATACGCAGTATTTT.

The V and J genes are TRBV7-2 and TRBJ2-5; possibly TRBD1 for D (6 bases). CDR1 and CDR2 (germline): SGHTA, FQGNSA. The ends were cut back, 2 bases at V and 4 bases at J, with 14 bases in the middle. The CDR3 is 15 residues long. CDR3: CASSLRGQPLETQYF. CDR3 in DNA: TGTGCCAGCAGCTTACGTGGACAGCCCTTAGAGACCCAGTACTTC.

The chain employs TRBV6-5 and TRBJ2-1; no reliable D call. CDR1 and CDR2 (germline): MNHEY, SVGAGI. V lost 0 bases, J lost 10 bases, and 22 bases lay in between. The CDR3 covers 17 residues. The CDR3 bases are TGTGCCAGCAGTTACTCGATCGGGCTACGGCCCCCACAGGAGCAGTTCTTC. Translation gives CASSYSIGLRPPQEQFF.

As to this clonotype: One base away lies a much larger clone, so this may be a sequencing read error. The V gene is TRBV29-1, the J gene TRBJ2-4; no definite D call. CDR3 size: 13 residues. The germline CDR1 and CDR2 sequences are SQVTM and ANQGSEA. In DNA, the CDR3 is TGCATCGTTGACTGGGTTGGGGAAAACATTCAGTACTTC. Translated: CIVDWVGENIQYF.

This clonotype was counted a few times. V is TRBV15 and J is TRBJ1-2; TRBD1 agrees at 8 bases. The CDR3 length is 15 residues. The germline gives CDR1 LNHNV, CDR2 YYDKDF (reference sequence). Trimming at V came to 0 bases and at J to 8 bases, leaving 8 bases not matched to a gene. Here the CDR3 reads CATSRDLEDREGYTF. The CDR3 coding sequence is TGTGCCACCAGCAGAGATCTCGAGGACAGGGAGGGCTACACCTTC.

This clonotype was seen only a few times. The rearrangement links TRBV12-3 or TRBV12-4 to TRBJ2-1; TRBD2 might be the D (6 bases). Trimming removed 3 bases at V and 8 bases at J, with 20 bases between. The CDR3 extends over 16 amino acids. The CDR3 DNA reads as TGTGCCAGCAGTTTTCAGGCCCGACTAGGCGGGCATGAGCAGTTCTTC. Translation: CASSFQARLGGHEQFF.

The chain carries TRBV12-3 or TRBV12-4 and TRBJ1-6; 7 bases fit TRBD1. V lost 6 bases, J lost 8 bases, and 10 bases stayed unmatched. CDR3 length: 15 residues. This CDR3 reads CASSPAGQLDSPLHF. DNA for the CDR3: TGTGCCAGCAGCCCCGCGGGACAGTTAGATTCACCCCTCCACTTT.